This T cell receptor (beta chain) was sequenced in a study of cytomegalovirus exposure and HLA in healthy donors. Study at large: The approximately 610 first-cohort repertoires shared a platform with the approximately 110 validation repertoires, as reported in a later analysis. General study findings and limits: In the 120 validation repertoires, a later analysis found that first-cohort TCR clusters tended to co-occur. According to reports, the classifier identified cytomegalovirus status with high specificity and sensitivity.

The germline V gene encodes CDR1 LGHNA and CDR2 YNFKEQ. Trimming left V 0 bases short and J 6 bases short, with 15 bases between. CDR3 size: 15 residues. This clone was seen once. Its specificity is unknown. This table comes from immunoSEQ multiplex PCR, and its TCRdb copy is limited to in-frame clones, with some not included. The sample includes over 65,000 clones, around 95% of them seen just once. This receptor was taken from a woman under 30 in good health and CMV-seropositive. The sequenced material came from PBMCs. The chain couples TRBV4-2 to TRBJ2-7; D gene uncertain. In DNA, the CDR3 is TGTGCCAGCAGCCAAGATCTAGAGACCATCTTCGAGCAGTACTTC. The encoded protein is CASSQDLETIFEQYF.